What follows are 9 T cell receptor beta chains derived from one specimen sequenced in a study of spatial heterogeneity in lung cancer. Noted time point: blood at routine non-recurrence follow-up after resection. Sequencing of whole RNA from tumor, nontumor lung or frozen PBMC involved no sorting. TCRdb reprocessed the 5' RACE reads with MiXCR, giving one entry per CDR3 protein. Of about 120,000 distinct CDR3 sequences detected, 12% appear once; the ten largest clones hold approximately 17%. Source: PBMCs, taken at follow-up. These receptors all stem from a male donor with early-stage non-small cell lung cancer.

This clonotype was seen repeatedly, ten times or more. V usage is TRBV12-3 or TRBV12-4 and J usage is TRBJ2-1; D remains ambiguous. The CDR3 covers 15 residues. V lost 2 bases and J 0 bases, leaving 8 bases between the germline ends. The CDR3 is CASSLSPSSYNEQFF. For the CDR3, the DNA is TGTGCCAGCAGTTTAAGTCCCAGCTCCTACAATGAGCAGTTCTTC.

The chain employs TRBV7-3 and TRBJ2-3, with 7 nucleotides matching TRBD2. The germline gives CDR1 SGHTA, CDR2 FQGTGA. The CDR3 sequence is 15 residues long. The J segment lost 4 bases and the V segment lost 2 bases, leaving 6 bases of the junction unmatched. In DNA, the CDR3 is TGTGCCAGCAGCTTATTACCGGGAGGCGCAGATACGCAGTATTTT. Residues: CASSLLPGGADTQYF.

This clonotype was counted a few times. This chain connects TRBV6-5 to TRBJ1-2; D is ambiguous. Germline CDR1 reads MNHEY; CDR2 reads SVGAGI. Trimming shortened V by 5 bases and J by 4 bases, and 11 bases separated the two germline ends. CDR3 length equals 13 residues. The CDR3 here is CASSTDVIYGYTF. The CDR3 nucleotides read TGTGCCAGCAGTACGGACGTCATCTATGGCTACACCTTC.

The rearrangement links TRBV7-2 to TRBJ2-1; 9 bases line up with TRBD2. This CDR3 contains 16 residues. With 1 base clipped from V and 3 bases from J, the junction kept 4 bases outside the gene matches. CDR1 SGHTA and CDR2 FQGNSA come from the germline V gene. The CDR3, as DNA: TGTGCCAGCAGCTTAGTTAGCGGGGGACTCTACAATGAGCAGTTCTTC. Translating it yields CASSLVSGGLYNEQFF.

This clonotype was found a few times. This sequence joins TRBV7-3 and TRBJ2-1, with a weak D call TRBD2 (5 bases). The V end was cut by 6 bases, the J end by 1 base, with 10 bases between. There are 14 residues in the CDR3. Germline loops: CDR1 SGHTA, CDR2 FQGTGA. The DNA for the CDR3 is TGTGCCAGCAGGTTCCCGGGGTCCTACAATGAGCAGTTCTTC. This encodes CASRFPGSYNEQFF.

The genes are TRBV30 and TRBJ1-2; D may be TRBD1 (5 bases). Germline-derived CDR1 and CDR2 are GTSNPN and SVGIG (reference sequence). CDR3 length equals 12 residues. Trimming took off 3 bases at V and 7 bases at J, with 12 bases between the two ends. DNA of the CDR3: TGTGCCTGGAGGGATCCGCAGGGTGGCTACACCTTC. Translated, it gives CAWRDPQGGYTF.

The chain uses TRBV5-5 and TRBJ1-3; no clear D gene. Germline assignment: CDR1 SGHKS and CDR2 YYEKEE (reference sequence). With 0 bases removed from V and 4 bases from J, the gap between germline ends came to 8 bases. The CDR3 runs to 14 residues. CDR3 sequence reads: CASSLGGPGNTIYF. For the CDR3, the DNA is TGTGCCAGCAGCTTGGGGGGTCCCGGAAACACCATATATTTT.

This clonotype was counted ten times or more. The V gene is TRBV12-3 or TRBV12-4, the J gene TRBJ1-2; D unclear. With 0 bases removed from V and 8 bases from J, the gap between germline ends came to 13 bases. CDR3 length: 14 residues. CDR3 loop: CASSLASGSKGYTF. The CDR3 nucleotides are TGTGCCAGCAGTTTAGCGTCGGGGAGTAAAGGCTACACCTTC.

The rearrangement links TRBV20-1 to TRBJ2-1, with TRBD1 identical over 7 bases. CDR1 DFQATT and CDR2 SNEGSKA come from the germline V gene (reference sequence). The CDR3 is 13 amino acids. V lost 5 bases and J lost 7; bases outside the gene matches: 8. CDR3 loop: CSAPRTGGNEQFF. Here the CDR3 DNA reads TGCAGTGCTCCCCGGACAGGAGGTAATGAGCAGTTCTTC.